Following are 19 T cell receptor beta chains from one sample sequenced in a study of tumor-infiltrating lymphocytes in primary liver carcinoma. TCR beta cDNA was prepared out of roughly 500 ng total RNA by means of a constant-region primer. Libraries of TCR beta came from three nested multiplex PCR rounds with slightly modified ARM-PCR. TRBV1-TRBV30 forward primers and a C-beta reverse primer were used in the first two PCR rounds, which each ran for approximately 11 cycles. TCRdb reprocessed the multiplex PCR reads via MiXCR and lists one record per CDR3 protein. The sample has about 100,000 distinct CDR3 sequences, more than 60% seen once. DNA and RNA were both co-extracted from 20-30 mg of bulk tissue that had not been sorted. The sequenced sample consisted of liver tumor tissue from sampling region 5. Subset here: tumor region T5, tumor centre. Receptors originate from an older woman with primary liver carcinoma and hepatitis B virus infection.

The rearrangement links TRBV20-1 to TRBJ1-1, with D maybe TRBD1 (6 bases). V was shortened by 0 bases and J by 4 bases, with 18 bases between the two germline ends. The CDR3 is 16 amino acids. The germline V gene has CDR1 DFQATT and CDR2 SNEGSKA (reference sequence). Here the CDR3 reads CSARDRGRRLGTEAFF. The CDR3 DNA sequence: TGCAGTGCTAGAGATCGGGGGCGGAGATTGGGCACTGAAGCTTTCTTT.

Points on this clonotype: A much larger clone sits a single nucleotide away, making a read error possible. The CDR3 end shows no conserved phenylalanine or tryptophan, and so a read error is likely. In DNA form, the CDR3 reads TGTGCCAGCAGCAAACTGGGGGGACTAGCGAACACCGGGGAGCTGTTTCTT. This encodes CASSKLGGLANTGELFL. The J gene is TRBJ2-2, the V gene TRBV14, with 8 nucleotides matching TRBD2. V trimming: 5 bases; J trimming: 0 bases; junction bases outside the gene matches: 8. Germline V gene data show CDR1 as SGHDN and CDR2 as FVKESK. The CDR3 runs to 17 residues.

This clonotype was seen only a few times. The J gene is TRBJ2-7, the V gene TRBV11-2; unclear D gene. V shed 5 bases and J shed 9 bases, with 20 bases lying between them. In germline, CDR1 is SGHAT, CDR2 FQNNGV. This CDR3 comprises 14 residues. Here the CDR3 DNA reads TGTGCCAGCAGCCTCCTTAACAGTCCTTGGGGGCAGTACTTC. Its translation is CASSLLNSPWGQYF.

As concerns this clonotype: The missing conserved phenylalanine or tryptophan at the end of this CDR3 makes a read error likely. CDR3 bases: TGTACCAGCAGCCAAGACGGAGGTACAGAAGAGACCCAGTACCTC. Its translation is CTSSQDGGTEETQYL. This chain uses TRBV4-2 with TRBJ2-5, with D possibly being TRBD2 (5 bases). This CDR3 contains 15 residues. Per the germline V gene, CDR1 is LGHNA and CDR2 is YNFKEQ.

This clonotype was counted once. As the CDR3 is not closed by the conserved phenylalanine or tryptophan, this likely results from a read error. This chain connects TRBV10-3 to TRBJ2-7; 8 nucleotides align to TRBD1. The CDR3 has 13 amino acids. Germline CDR1 reads ENHRY; CDR2 reads SYGVKD. The CDR3 loop reads CDISEQGAYEQYC. The CDR3 nucleotides read TGTGACATCAGTGAACAGGGGGCCTACGAGCAGTACTGC.

A remark on this clonotype: Here the CDR3 omits its conserved ending phenylalanine or tryptophan, so a read error is the likely source. The CDR3 nucleotides are TGTGCCAGCAGTTTAGGGGACGGAGGGATCACAGATACGCAGTATTAT. This codes for CASSLGDGGITDTQYY. The chain joins TRBV12-3 or TRBV12-4 to TRBJ2-3; a possible D gene is TRBD2 (6 bases). The V end lost 1 base, the J end lost 2 bases, and 13 bases lay between the germline ends. CDR3 length equals 16 residues.

As regards this clonotype: This sequence may be a read error, since a much larger clone differs from it by one base. DNA for the CDR3: TGTGCCAGCAGCGCCCTATTGGGGCGAGTGAGCAATCAGCCCCAGCATTTT. This gives the protein CASSALLGRVSNQPQHF. V is TRBV7-8 and J is TRBJ1-5, with a possible D match to TRBD1 (5 bases). The V and J ends lost 5 bases and 1 base respectively, with 18 bases between them. Germline V gene sequence: CDR1 SGHVS, CDR2 FQNEAQ. The CDR3 totals 17 residues.

Details on this clonotype: Given a much more abundant clone one base away, this may be a read error. The chain links TRBV7-9 to TRBJ2-3; D is unresolved. The CDR3 covers 15 residues. Germline loops: CDR1 SEHNR, CDR2 FQNEAQ (reference sequence). DNA of the CDR3: TGTGCCAGCAGCCCAAGCTCGAGGAGCACAGATACGCATTATTTT. Its translation is CASSPSSRSTDTHYF.

This clonotype showed up many times. V usage is TRBV30 and J usage is TRBJ1-5; 9 bases line up with TRBD1. There are 14 residues in the CDR3. CDR1 is GTSNPN and CDR2 is SVGIG in the germline V gene (reference sequence). With V trimmed by 3 bases and J by 11 bases, 11 bases remained unmatched. The CDR3 DNA sequence: TGTGCCTGGAGAGGGACAGGGACATCAGCGGCCCAGCATTTT. Amino acids: CAWRGTGTSAAQHF.

As concerns this clonotype: The junction shows a germline mismatch at one end, possibly a read error. V usage is TRBV6-6 and J usage is TRBJ2-5, with 11 bases matching TRBD2. The germline V gene has CDR1 MNHNY and CDR2 SVGAGI (reference sequence). The CDR3 covers 17 residues. CDR3 sequence reads: CASSNPLTSGTGETHYF. The CDR3 coding sequence is TGTGCCAGCAGCAACCCACTGACTAGCGGGACGGGAGAGACCCATTACTTC.

The rearrangement links TRBV5-5 to TRBJ2-1, with D maybe TRBD2 (6 bases). The V gene's germline CDR1 is SGHKS and CDR2 YYEKEE (reference sequence). CDR3 length equals 14 residues. CDR3: CTNSLEGLRREQFF. CDR3 DNA: TGTACCAACAGCTTGGAGGGCCTCCGAAGGGAGCAGTTCTTC. Full variable domain (rest looked up from reference TRBV5-5 and TRBJ2-1): DAGVTQSPTHLIKTRGQQVTLRCSPISGHKSVSWYQQVLGQGPQFIFQYYEKEERGRGNFPDRFSARQFPNYSSELNVNALLLGDSALYLCTNSLEGLRREQFFGPGTRLTVL.

There are many counts of this clonotype. V and J are TRBV6-5 and TRBJ1-4; no clear D gene. Germline V gives CDR1 MNHEY, CDR2 SVGAGI. This CDR3 spans 13 amino acids. The germline V and J ends were trimmed by 2 bases and 5 bases, with 6 bases remaining between them. CDR3 protein: CASSYRLNEKLFF. The CDR3 DNA follows: TGTGCCAGCAGTTACAGGCTAAATGAAAAACTGTTTTTT.

About this clonotype itself: Mismatch with germline at one junction end may stem from a read error. The chain links TRBV11-2 to TRBJ2-2; perhaps D is TRBD1 or TRBD2 (5 bases each). From germline, CDR1 is SGHAT and CDR2 FQNNGV. The CDR3 extends over 15 amino acids. Here the CDR3 DNA reads TGTGCCAGTAGCCACGGGGCTAGTGGCACCGAGGAGCTGTTTTTT. It encodes CASSHGASGTEELFF.

On this clonotype: At one of its ends the junction is not consistent with the germline gene, which may arise from a read error. The chain carries TRBV11-2 and TRBJ2-5, with no clear D. The CDR3 consists of 11 residues. Germline V CDR1 and CDR2: SGHAT, FQNNGV. In nucleotides, the CDR3 is TGTGCCAGCGGCTTGCAAGAGACCCCGTACTTC. Its translation: CASGLQETPYF.

This CDR3 is CVGKRGSLYEQYF. DNA of the CDR3: TGTGTCGGCAAAAGGGGCTCCCTCTACGAGCAGTACTTC. The rearrangement links TRBV28 to TRBJ2-7; a weak D match, TRBD1 (5 bases). Germline CDR1 reads MDHEN; CDR2 reads SYDVKM. The CDR3 contains 13 residues.

For this clonotype: Sequence at one end of the junction differs from germline and may be a read error. V gene TRBV11-2 combines with J gene TRBJ2-1, with D hard to call. Germline V gene sequence: CDR1 SGHAT, CDR2 FQNNGV. CDR3 length equals 17 residues. This chain's CDR3 is CASSFTPLRCSYNEQIF. DNA of the CDR3: TGTGCCAGCAGCTTTACCCCACTGAGGTGCTCCTACAATGAGCAAATCTTC.

Comments on this clonotype: A read error is possible here, since a much larger clone lies one base away. The CDR3 region is CANKGGGLAVNTGELFF. As DNA, the CDR3 is TGTGCCAACAAGGGGGGTGGACTAGCCGTGAACACCGGGGAGCTGTTTTTT. The chain has TRBV6-1 and TRBJ2-2, with 8 nucleotides matching TRBD2. Looked up from germline, CDR1 is MNHNS and CDR2 is SASEGT. The trim removed 10 bases at V and 1 base at J, leaving 14 bases unmatched. This CDR3 is 17 amino acids long.

The chain is built from TRBV11-3 and TRBJ2-1; D is unresolved. CDR1 and CDR2 from the germline V gene are SGHNT and YENEEA. The CDR3 contains 13 residues. For the CDR3, the DNA is TGTGCTAACGCCCGCCAACGAAACAATGAGCAGTTCTTC. Encoded protein: CANARQRNNEQFF.

Remarks on this clonotype: This sequence may be a read error, since a much larger clone differs from it by one base. V and J are TRBV30 and TRBJ1-2; weak D call: TRBD1 (6 bases). Germline-derived CDR1 and CDR2 are GTSNPN and SVGIG (reference sequence). This CDR3 region has 14 residues. This CDR3 is CAWSVQDSVYGCTF. The CDR3 nucleotides read TGTGCCTGGAGTGTACAGGACAGCGTCTATGGCTGCACCTTC.